The 25 T cell receptor beta chains listed next were all sequenced from one sample in a study of T cell repertoires in cytomegalovirus infection. TCRdb re-derived calls from the reads in MiXCR, one entry per CDR3 protein. The repertoire includes some 940,000 distinct CDR3 sequences, 25% to 40% of them detected once, and roughly an eighth sits in the top ten. These receptors lack a known antigen. Sequences were derived from cultured CD8+ T cells from PBMCs, sampled from culture after CMV antigen stimulation. The origin of the receptors is a human donor in good health (CMV status not recorded). Some clones in this sample may be carry-over from other donors' samples.

The rearrangement uses TRBV12-3 or TRBV12-4 and TRBJ2-2; D possibly corresponds to TRBD1 (6 bases). The CDR3 contains 13 residues. V lost 10 bases to trimming and J lost 5 bases, with 14 bases between them. This chain's CDR3 is CANHIQGTGELFF. The CDR3 nucleotides read TGTGCCAACCACATACAGGGAACCGGGGAGCTGTTTTTT.

The chain combines TRBV19 with TRBJ2-1; no firm D call. The germline gives CDR1 LNHDA, CDR2 SQIVND (reference sequence). The CDR3 has 12 residues. Trimming took off 0 bases at V and 5 bases at J, with 2 bases between the two ends. CDR3 coding DNA: TGTGCCAGTAGTATAGATAACAATGAGCAGTTCTTC. Amino acids: CASSIDNNEQFF.

This clonotype is a singleton in its sample. This chain links TRBV6-1 with TRBJ2-3, with a possible D match to TRBD2 (5 bases). The CDR3 length is 14 residues. CDR1 MNHNS and CDR2 SASEGT come from the germline V gene. V lost 3 bases and J 0 bases, leaving 7 bases between the germline ends. The CDR3 DNA sequence: TGTGCCAGCAGTGACGAGGGTAGCACAGATACGCAGTATTTT. This codes for CASSDEGSTDTQYF.

The rearrangement joins TRBV29-1 to TRBJ2-2; 8 bases are shared with TRBD2. This CDR3 is 15 amino acids long. Germline V CDR1 and CDR2: SQVTM, ANQGSEA. V dropped 0 bases and J dropped 6; count of bases not matched to a gene: 6. The CDR3 DNA follows: TGCAGCGTTGAAGATCTTAGCGGGGCAGCCGGGGAGCTGTTTTTT. It is translated as CSVEDLSGAAGELFF.

This clonotype appeared a few times. The chain employs TRBV27 and TRBJ2-3; 9 positions match TRBD1. From germline, CDR1 is MNHEY and CDR2 SMNVEV (reference sequence). The CDR3 runs to 16 residues. The V segment lost 2 bases and the J segment 3 bases; nucleotides outside the gene matches: 6. This chain's CDR3 is CASSLGGTGWTDTQYF. As DNA, the CDR3 is TGTGCCAGCAGTTTAGGGGGGACAGGGTGGACAGATACGCAGTATTTT.

The J gene is TRBJ1-4, the V gene TRBV5-4; 7 bases are shared with TRBD1. CDR3 length: 15 residues. V trimming: 0 bases; J trimming: 8 bases; junction bases outside the gene matches: 7. Germline lookup yields CDR1 SGHNT and CDR2 YYREEE (reference sequence). The CDR3 DNA is TGTGCCAGCAGCTTGGAGACAGGGAGCGGGGAAAAACTGTTTTTT. It is translated as CASSLETGSGEKLFF.

The chain couples TRBV11-2 to TRBJ2-5, with D possibly being TRBD1 (6 bases). There are 13 residues in the CDR3. Trimming cost V 4 bases and J 7 bases, with 13 bases left between them. The germline V gene has CDR1 SGHAT and CDR2 FQNNGV. CDR3 sequence (DNA): TGTGCCAGCAGCTCTGGGGGCGAGGTGACCCAGTACTTC. Translation gives CASSSGGEVTQYF. The full variable domain, in which reference TRBV11-2 and TRBJ2-5 provide the parts outside the CDR3, is EAGVAQSPRYKIIEKRQSVAFWCNPISGHATLYWYQQILGQGPKLLIQFQNNGVVDDSQLPKDRFSAERLKGVDSTLKIQPAKLEDSAVYLCASSSGGEVTQYFGPGTRLLVL.

Many counts were recorded for this clonotype. The CDR3 DNA reads as TGTGCCAGCACCGGGACTAGCGGCTCCTACGAGCAGTACTTC. Protein sequence: CASTGTSGSYEQYF. This chain uses TRBV7-2 with TRBJ2-7, with 11 bases that match TRBD2. The J segment lost 0 bases and the V segment lost 7 bases, leaving 2 bases of the junction unmatched. The CDR3 runs 14 residues. CDR1 is SGHTA and CDR2 is FQGNSA in the germline V gene.

The chain combines TRBV7-6 with TRBJ1-6, with 8 bases lining up with TRBD1. The CDR3 is 15 residues long. Germline trimming cut 1 base from V and 9 bases from J; bases unmatched to any gene: 5. The germline gives CDR1 SGHVS, CDR2 FNYEAQ. The CDR3, as DNA: TGTGCCAGCAGCTTAGACGACAGGGGATTTTCACCCCTCCACTTT. This translates into CASSLDDRGFSPLHF.

V and J are TRBV27 and TRBJ2-1; 11 bases line up with TRBD2. This CDR3 region has 15 residues. The V gene's germline CDR1 is MNHEY and CDR2 SMNVEV (reference sequence). V was pared by 2 bases and J by 5 bases, with 2 bases of the junction left unmatched. The chain's CDR3 is CASSLLSGGDNEQFF. In DNA form, the CDR3 reads TGTGCCAGCAGTTTACTTAGCGGGGGGGACAATGAGCAGTTCTTC.

The gene calls are TRBV12-3 or TRBV12-4 and TRBJ1-5, with D possibly being TRBD1 (5 bases). Trimming stripped 3 bases from V and 9 bases from J, with 15 bases between. This CDR3 region has 14 residues. The CDR3 DNA follows: TGTGCCAGCAGTTTCGGGGAGGGGTTTTGGCCCCAGCATTTT. Its protein is CASSFGEGFWPQHF.

There are a few counts of this clonotype. The chain couples TRBV5-1 to TRBJ2-3; TRBD2 aligns across 8 bases. Trimming removed 4 bases from V and 2 bases from J; junction bases left unmatched: 9. Germline values: CDR1 SGHRS, CDR2 YFSETQ. The CDR3 runs to 16 residues. The CDR3 nucleotides read TGCGCCAGCAGCCCGCGGGGGGAGGCCCCCACAGATACGCAGTATTTT. This sequence encodes CASSPRGEAPTDTQYF.

The chain combines TRBV13 with TRBJ2-3; a weak D match, TRBD2 (5 bases). CDR1 is PRHDT, CDR2 FYEKMQ, per germline (reference sequence). The CDR3 spans 14 residues. The V end was cut by 4 bases, the J end by 6 bases, with 14 bases between. CDR3 sequence: CASSWSPRADTQYF. In nucleotides, the CDR3 is TGTGCCAGCAGCTGGTCCCCGAGGGCGGATACGCAGTATTTT. Combining the CDR3 with reference TRBV13 and TRBJ2-3 gives the whole variable domain AAGVIQSPRHLIKEKRETATLKCYPIPRHDTVYWYQQGPGQDPQFLISFYEKMQSDKGSIPDRFSAQQFSDYHSELNMSSLELGDSALYFCASSWSPRADTQYFGPGTRLTVL.

On this clonotype: This may stem from a read error, because a much larger clone lies one nucleotide away. The chain couples TRBV19 to TRBJ1-2, with D perhaps TRBD1 (5 bases). In germline, CDR1 is LNHDA, CDR2 SQIVND (reference sequence). The CDR3 covers 12 residues. The CDR3 spells CASGTANYGHTF. CDR3 nucleotide sequence: TGTGCCAGTGGGACGGCCAACTATGGCCACACCTTC. The full variable domain, its missing parts supplied by reference TRBV19 and TRBJ1-2, is DGGITQSPKYLFRKEGQNVTLSCEQNLNHDAMYWYRQDPGQGLRLIYYSQIVNDFQKGDIAEGYSVSREKKESFPLTVTSAQKNPTAFYLCASGTANYGHTFGSGTRLTVV.

This clonotype was recorded a few times. The chain recombines TRBV7-3 with TRBJ2-6; D is uncertain. CDR3 length: 15 amino acids. V gave up 6 bases and J gave up 2 bases, with 11 bases separating them. Looked up from germline, CDR1 is SGHTA and CDR2 is FQGTGA. The CDR3 DNA reads as TGTGCCAGCAGTTTCCAAGGAACTGGGGCCAACGTCCTGACTTTC. Translation: CASSFQGTGANVLTF.

Regarding this clonotype: One end of the junction is discordant with germline, which a read error may explain. The V call is TRBV6-1, the J call TRBJ1-1, with TRBD1 as a possible D gene (5 bases). The CDR3 runs 16 residues. Germline V lookup: CDR1 MNHNS, CDR2 SASEGT. In DNA form, the CDR3 reads TGTGCCAACAGTGAACGTCGCGCCGACAGGAACACTGAAGCTTTCTTT. Translating it yields CANSERRADRNTEAFF.

This clonotype was counted only a few times. V gene TRBV6-5 combines with J gene TRBJ2-1; D is unclear. Trimming shortened V by 0 bases and J by 4 bases, and 4 bases separated the two germline ends. The CDR3 runs 13 residues. Germline CDR1 MNHEY, CDR2 SVGAGI. In nucleotides, the CDR3 is TGTGCCAGCAGTTACTCGAAGTACAATGAGCAGTTCTTC. Protein product: CASSYSKYNEQFF.

This clonotype was counted a few times. V is TRBV7-6 and J is TRBJ2-1; 10 bases are shared with TRBD2. This CDR3 has 15 amino acids. Germline CDR1 SGHVS, CDR2 FNYEAQ. The J segment lost 7 bases and the V segment lost 2 bases, leaving 5 bases of the junction unmatched. The DNA of the CDR3 is TGTGCCAGCAGCTTATGGAGCGGGGGGGCTAATGAGCAGTTCTTC. It codes for CASSLWSGGANEQFF.

The chain carries TRBV19 and TRBJ1-6; D gene uncertain. The germline V gene has CDR1 LNHDA and CDR2 SQIVND (reference sequence). The V and J ends lost 0 bases and 7 bases respectively, with 4 bases between them. This CDR3 spans 13 amino acids. CDR3 coding DNA: TGTGCCAGTAGTATAGAATCAAATTCACCCCTCCACTTT. Protein: CASSIESNSPLHF.

This chain links TRBV7-8 with TRBJ2-4, with D possibly TRBD2 on 5 matching bases. From germline, CDR1 is SGHVS and CDR2 FQNEAQ. The CDR3 length is 17 residues. Trimming shortened V by 5 bases and J by 6 bases, and 23 bases separated the two germline ends. CDR3 loop: CASSTLRPAADLNIQYF. The CDR3 DNA reads as TGTGCCAGCAGCACTCTGCGGCCAGCGGCGGACCTAAACATTCAGTACTTC.

The rearrangement links TRBV5-4 to TRBJ2-4; maybe TRBD1 (6 bases). The CDR3 is made up of 16 amino acids. The V gene's germline CDR1 is SGHNT and CDR2 YYREEE (reference sequence). The germline V and J ends were trimmed by 4 bases and 4 bases, with 18 bases remaining between them. CDR3 residues: CASSAAGESGKNIQYF. The CDR3 DNA reads TGTGCCAGCAGCGCCGCAGGGGAGTCGGGGAAAAACATTCAGTACTTC. Looking up the rest from reference TRBV5-4 and TRBJ2-4 gives the full variable domain: ETGVTQSPTHLIKTRGQQVTLRCSSQSGHNTVSWYQQALGQGPQFIFQYYREEENGRGNFPPRFSGLQFPNYSSELNVNALELDDSALYLCASSAAGESGKNIQYFGAGTRLSVL.

Notes on this clonotype: The germline gene is not matched at one end of the junction; a read error may be the cause. This chain connects TRBV6-2 or TRBV6-3 to TRBJ2-6, with 7 bases aligning to TRBD1. This CDR3 comprises 21 residues. Germline CDR1 is MNHEY and CDR2 is SVGEGT. CDR3 nucleotide sequence: TGTGCCAGCAGTTTCCGGTCCGGGACAGAGACCTACTACTCTGGGACCAACGTCCTGACTTTC. This codes for CASSFRSGTETYYSGTNVLTF.

This clonotype was seen many times. The J gene is TRBJ1-1, the V gene TRBV7-8; 9 nucleotides match TRBD1. Looked up from germline, CDR1 is SGHVS and CDR2 is FQNEAQ. The CDR3 totals 18 residues. V shed 5 bases, J shed 4 bases, and the junction held 17 bases outside the gene matches. The CDR3 DNA follows: TGTGCCAGCAGCGCGCTCGGGACAGGGCATCCGCGAGGCACTGAAGCTTTCTTT. Translating gives CASSALGTGHPRGTEAFF.

V gene TRBV5-6 combines with J gene TRBJ1-4; D call uncertain. The V end was cut by 0 bases, the J end by 8 bases, with 8 bases between. This CDR3 has 13 amino acids. Germline V gene sequence: CDR1 SGHDT, CDR2 YYEEEE. CDR3 region: CASSLGRREKLFF. DNA for the CDR3: TGTGCCAGCAGCTTGGGGAGACGGGAAAAACTGTTTTTT.

This clonotype was observed a few times. J is TRBJ1-5 and V is TRBV27; D may be TRBD1 (5 bases). The CDR3 is 13 amino acids. The V end was cut by 8 bases, the J end by 6 bases, with 14 bases between. CDR1 is MNHEY and CDR2 is SMNVEV in the germline V gene (reference sequence). This CDR3 reads CASAGRESQPQHF. The DNA for the CDR3 is TGTGCCAGCGCGGGCAGGGAGAGTCAGCCCCAGCATTTT.